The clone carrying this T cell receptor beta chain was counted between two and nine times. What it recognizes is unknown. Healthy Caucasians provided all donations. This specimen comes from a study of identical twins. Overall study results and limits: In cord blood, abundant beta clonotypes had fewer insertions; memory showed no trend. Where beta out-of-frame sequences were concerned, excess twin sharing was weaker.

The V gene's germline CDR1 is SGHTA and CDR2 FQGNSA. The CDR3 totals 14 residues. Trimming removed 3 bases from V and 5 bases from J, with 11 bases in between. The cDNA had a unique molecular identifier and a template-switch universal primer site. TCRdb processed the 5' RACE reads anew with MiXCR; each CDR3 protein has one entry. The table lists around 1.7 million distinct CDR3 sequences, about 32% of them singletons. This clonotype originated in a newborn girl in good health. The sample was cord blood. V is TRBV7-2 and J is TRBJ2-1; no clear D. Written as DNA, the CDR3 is TGTGCCAGCAGCTTGGTTCCGCGTCACAATGAGCAGTTCTTC. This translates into CASSLVPRHNEQFF.